The T cell receptor (beta chain) under discussion was sequenced for a study of human T cells and chemical hapten exposure (dated by TCRdb to the early 2020s). For the wider study: For sensitization, 2% DPC in acetone was applied to an approximately 2 cm by approximately 2 cm area of upper inner arm skin. Throughout the study period of 20 to 30 weeks, patients also received therapeutic DPC doses to the scalp every week. Patch testing on the upper back used Finn chambers containing 0.01% DPC, with scoring done after 6 days according to International Contact Dermatitis Research Group standards. Most of the patients in the cohort were female, and the cohort covered alopecia areata with under or over 50% scalp involvement, alopecia totalis and alopecia universalis. Libraries were pooled for sequencing, and per-sample TCR yields varied mainly because of small differences in library volumes within the pool. This study followed changes in the peripheral blood TCR repertoire in vivo during primary and secondary sensitization of alopecia patients to the hapten diphenylcyclopropenone (DPC). Blood was sampled from patients pre-sensitization (week 0) and at 2, 6 and about 24 weeks after DPC sensitization. Some 29 alopecia patients gave blood for TCR sequencing at one to four time points (pre-sensitization, 2, 6 and 24 weeks). From each blood RNA sample, both TCR alpha and TCR beta chains were sequenced. Overall study results and their limits: DPC sensitization did not change how many TCRs were above 1 in 1000 frequency, and no evidence was found of alterations in global repertoire structure. The number of PT1 expanded TCRs positively correlated with patch test score, significant at thresholds 8, 16 and 32 but not 4. Compared with pre-sensitization or healthy control sets, expanded TCRs formed significantly more large CDR3 similarity clusters, which is consistent with antigen-driven responses. After repeated subsampling, the strength of the expansion versus patch-test correlation and the threshold at which it became significant changed. Because every patient had alopecia, a presumed autoimmune disease, the patients' immune response might differ from that of healthy individuals.

Via the germline V gene, CDR1 is MNHEY and CDR2 SVGEGT. V trim: 4 bases; J trim: 1 base; unmatched bases: 6. The CDR3 measures 16 amino acids from cysteine to phenylalanine. Only the CDR3 DNA is retained, 48 bases long and in frame from the first base. With regard to this clonotype: What this receptor recognizes is not known. Base qualities were left out, and no much larger clone turns up one base away.

The time point label for this specimen denotes: patch test 3, about 24 weeks after DPC sensitization. Taken with the paper, the label for treatment or condition translates to: therapeutic diphenylcyclopropenone sensitization with weekly scalp DPC. Unfractionated whole blood was collected in Tempus Blood RNA tubes, and total RNA was extracted from that blood. Blood at each patch-test visit was drawn before the patch test was applied. Eligible patients were aged 18 to 70, diagnosed with alopecia, deemed suitable for DPC therapy, and excluded if pregnant. The protocol used for the library was RACE. The reads were generated on a NextSeq 500. During library preparation, unique molecular identifiers were attached to individual cDNA molecules so that TCRs could be counted quantitatively and reproducibly. Processing in the source paper ran as follows. Samples had a median of roughly 98,000 TCRs, with a range from roughly 23,224 to 700,000. V, J and CDR3 annotation of the TCR reads was performed with the Decombinator software suite. For PS versus PT1 abundance plots, all samples were subsampled to the same number of TCRs (28,000). Expanded TCRs were defined as absent before sensitization and observed at least eight times at the 2-week time point. TCRdb passed the public sequencing reads through fastp at Q25 and MiXCR, retaining productive beta sequences. When rows share a CDR3 protein, they turn into one entry using the most common DNA and genes. The V and J calls were determined by TCRdb, not by the authors. The sample table shows some 39,000 distinct CDR3 sequences, and 8% to 10% are seen once. Roughly 25% of the sample goes to the ten largest clones.

The specimen comprised whole blood, sampled in connection with sensitization to the hapten diphenylcyclopropenone (DPC). The sequence was collected from a man between 45 and 60 years old with alopecia areata. Some clones in this sample may be carry-over from other donors' samples. Here the chain combines TRBV6-2 or TRBV6-3 and TRBJ2-2, and 7 bases in between align with TRBD2. The CDR3 in this case is CASSFWSSGNTGELFF. The DNA sequence follows: TGTGCCAGCAGTTTTTGGTCTAGCGGGAACACCGGGGAGCTGTTTTTT.